Below are 14 T cell receptor beta chains sequenced from a single sample in a study of cytomegalovirus exposure and HLA in healthy donors. The protocol was immunoSEQ multiplex PCR, while the TCRdb copy is restricted to in-frame clones and leaves out a portion. The repertoire includes about 140,000 clones, 86% of them detected once, and under 3% sits in the top ten. The sample comprised PBMCs. Source of these receptors: a young man in good health and CMV-seronegative.

V and J are TRBV6-5 and TRBJ1-5; TRBD1 might be the D (5 bases). There are 14 residues in the CDR3. Trimming removed 5 bases at V and 5 bases at J, with 13 bases between. CDR1 and CDR2 from the germline V gene are MNHEY and SVGAGI. CDR3 in amino acids: CASSPRGVYQPQHF. The DNA of the CDR3 is TGTGCCAGCAGTCCTCGGGGGGTTTATCAGCCCCAGCATTTT.

The genes are TRBV19 and TRBJ2-1; weak D call: TRBD1 (6 bases). Germline V gene sequence: CDR1 LNHDA, CDR2 SQIVND (reference sequence). V lost 4 bases and J lost 8, with 12 bases in between. This CDR3 contains 13 residues. The CDR3 is CASSTQGSYEQFF. The CDR3 DNA reads as TGTGCCAGTAGTACACAGGGTAGCTATGAGCAGTTCTTC.

The chain uses TRBV27 and TRBJ2-1, with 7 bases fitting TRBD1. The length of the CDR3 is 14 residues. V lost 5 bases to trimming and J lost 5 bases; unmatched junction nucleotides: 6. The germline V gene has CDR1 MNHEY and CDR2 SMNVEV (reference sequence). The CDR3 spells CASSGWTGNNEQFF. In DNA form, the CDR3 reads TGTGCCAGCAGTGGGTGGACAGGTAACAATGAGCAGTTCTTC.

This clone was detected a few times. This rearrangement joins TRBV6-1 to TRBJ1-1; the D is unclear. Per the germline V gene, CDR1 is MNHNS and CDR2 is SASEGT. CDR3 length: 14 residues. V was cut by 7 bases and J by 1 base, with 13 bases left in between. In DNA, the CDR3 is TGTGCCAGCAAGGTCCGACAAGAGAACACTGAAGCTTTCTTT. It specifies CASKVRQENTEAFF.

The rearrangement uses TRBV7-2 and TRBJ1-2; 7 nucleotides match TRBD1. Germline assignment: CDR1 SGHTA and CDR2 FQGNSA. The length of the CDR3 is 15 residues. With 5 bases clipped from V and 8 bases from J, the junction kept 14 bases outside the gene matches. In nucleotides, the CDR3 is TGTGCCAGCAGCGGCAGACAGGGTCAGACTGAAGGCTACACCTTC. Its protein is CASSGRQGQTEGYTF.

The chain couples TRBV7-9 to TRBJ2-7, with D possibly being TRBD2 (5 bases). CDR3 length: 16 residues. Germline V lookup: CDR1 SEHNR, CDR2 FQNEAQ (reference sequence). V lost 1 base to trimming and J lost 2 bases, with 15 bases between them. This chain's CDR3 is CASSLESQDFTYEQYF. The CDR3 nucleotides are TGTGCCAGCAGCTTAGAATCTCAGGACTTCACCTACGAGCAGTACTTC.

The CDR3 region is CASSQDHTGGPGGYTF. The CDR3, as DNA: TGCGCCAGCAGCCAAGATCATACCGGGGGGCCGGGTGGCTACACCTTC. The chain joins TRBV4-1 to TRBJ1-2, with a weak D call TRBD1 (6 bases). Per germline, CDR1 MGHRA and CDR2 YSYEKL. This CDR3 has 16 residues. V shed 0 bases and J shed 7 bases, with 18 bases lying between them.

The genes are TRBV7-2 and TRBJ2-5; tentative D call: TRBD1 (6 bases). From germline, CDR1 is SGHTA and CDR2 FQGNSA. The CDR3 is 14 residues long. V lost 1 base to trimming and J lost 4 bases, with 10 bases between them. CDR3 sequence reads: CASSLGTARETQYF. As DNA, the CDR3 is TGTGCCAGCAGCTTAGGGACAGCCCGAGAGACCCAGTACTTC.

V usage is TRBV27 and J usage is TRBJ2-3; a possible D gene is TRBD2 (5 bases). Per the germline V gene, CDR1 is MNHEY and CDR2 is SMNVEV (reference sequence). This CDR3 has 17 amino acids. V was shortened by 6 bases and J by 0 bases, with 19 bases between the two germline ends. In DNA form, the CDR3 reads TGTGCCAGCAGCAAACTGAGACGGACGGGGAGCACAGATACGCAGTATTTT. It codes for CASSKLRRTGSTDTQYF.

The J gene is TRBJ2-3, the V gene TRBV5-6, with TRBD2 identical over 11 bases. V was pared by 3 bases and J by 2 bases, with 5 bases of the junction left unmatched. CDR1 SGHDT and CDR2 YYEEEE come from the germline V gene. The CDR3 consists of 16 residues. The CDR3 region is CASSSLAGGLTDTQYF. The CDR3 bases are TGTGCCAGCAGCTCCCTAGCGGGGGGCCTCACAGATACGCAGTATTTT.

This clone was observed a handful of times. The chain uses TRBV4-1 and TRBJ1-2; D may be TRBD1 (5 bases). CDR1 is MGHRA, CDR2 YSYEKL, per germline. V dropped 1 base and J dropped 4 bases, with 10 bases sitting between them. This CDR3 region has 14 residues. In nucleotides, the CDR3 is TGCGCCAGCAGCCAAGCTGGGGCGACCTATGGCTACACCTTC. It is translated as CASSQAGATYGYTF.

The genes are TRBV30 and TRBJ2-7; TRBD1 aligns across 7 bases. Per the germline V gene, CDR1 is GTSNPN and CDR2 is SVGIG (reference sequence). CDR3 length: 14 residues. J was trimmed by 2 bases and V by 5 bases; bases with no gene match: 9. CDR3 nucleotides: TGTGCCTGGGGCAGGGACAGCACCCCCTACGAGCAGTACTTC. It specifies CAWGRDSTPYEQYF.

This clone was seen more than once but under ten times. The CDR3 reads CASSPGQGTYYGYTF. CDR3 DNA sequence: TGTGCCAGCAGTCCCGGACAGGGAACCTACTATGGCTACACCTTC. This chain links TRBV2 with TRBJ1-2; 8 positions agree with TRBD1. The CDR3 contains 15 residues. In germline, CDR1 is SNHLY, CDR2 FYNNEI. V shed 5 bases, J shed 3 bases, and the junction held 8 bases outside the gene matches.

V usage is TRBV30 and J usage is TRBJ2-1; D not certain. Germline CDR1 reads GTSNPN; CDR2 reads SVGIG (reference sequence). The V end lost 2 bases, the J end lost 9 bases, and 14 bases lay between the germline ends. The length of the CDR3 is 13 residues. This CDR3 reads CAWSRDWSGEQFF. The CDR3 region has the DNA TGTGCCTGGAGTCGAGACTGGTCGGGTGAGCAGTTCTTC.